A selection of T cell receptor beta chains follows, all from one sample in a study of shared clonotypes between healthy human individuals. Data came from immunoSEQ multiplex PCR; TCRdb stores just in-frame clones and leaves some out. The sample yields approximately 700,000 clones, less than 80% seen once. The sequencing sample was made of memory CD4+ T cells sorted from blood. These receptor sequences come from a young woman in good health. The CDR3 runs from the conserved cysteine through the conserved F or W. The D gene is left open where the match is weak. Size tells how often a clone was seen (once, few, many) or the class of an expanded clone, and some rows leave it out.

clone_size j_call d_call v_call cdr3_aa cdr3_nt
few TRBJ1-2 TRBD1 TRBV7-9 CASSSLGQGFDRGYTF TGTGCCAGCAGCAGCCTGGGACAGGGTTTTGACCGCGGCTACACCTTC
- TRBJ1-1 - TRBV27 CASRDLLNTEAFF TGTGCCAGTCGGGACCTCCTGAACACTGAAGCTTTCTTT
- TRBJ2-7 TRBD1 TRBV25-1 CASSENSQVGQGGYEQYF TGTGCCAGCAGTGAGAACTCCCAAGTGGGACAGGGTGGATACGAGCAGTACTTC
- TRBJ2-7 TRBD2 TRBV10-2 CASGFYEQYF TGCGCTAGCGGGTTCTACGAGCAGTACTTC
- TRBJ2-2 - TRBV7-7 CASSLGGAPGELFF TGTGCCAGCAGCTTAGGTGGGGCTCCCGGGGAGCTGTTTTTT
- TRBJ2-1 - TRBV11-3 CASSLDQVYNEQFF TGTGCCAGCAGCTTAGATCAGGTCTACAATGAGCAGTTCTTC
- TRBJ1-5 - TRBV21-1 CASSTHFGGVNQPQHF TGTGCCAGCAGCACCCATTTTGGGGGCGTGAATCAGCCCCAGCATTTT
- TRBJ1-5 - TRBV27 CASSHGTDGNQPQHF TGTGCCAGCAGCCACGGGACGGATGGCAATCAGCCCCAGCATTTT
- TRBJ1-2 - TRBV28 CASSSFTRGRNYGYTF TGTGCCAGCAGTTCGTTCACTCGTGGGCGCAACTATGGCTACACCTTC
- TRBJ2-7 TRBD2 TRBV7-2 CASSLETSGESSYEQYF TGTGCCAGCAGCTTAGAGACTAGCGGGGAGAGCTCCTACGAGCAGTACTTC
- TRBJ1-1 - TRBV2 CASSDSIRRMNTEAFF TGTGCCAGCAGTGACAGTATTAGAAGAATGAACACTGAAGCTTTCTTT
- TRBJ1-2 TRBD1 TRBV6-4 CASSERQGEGYGYTF TGTGCCAGCAGTGAACGACAGGGGGAAGGCTATGGCTACACCTTC
many TRBJ2-7 TRBD1 TRBV6-5 CASSGTGSSYEQYF TGTGCCAGCAGTGGGACAGGTTCCTCCTACGAGCAGTACTTC
- TRBJ2-5 - TRBV6-5 CASSYGPLAKETQYF TGTGCCAGCAGTTACGGTCCCCTTGCTAAAGAGACCCAGTACTTC
- TRBJ2-1 TRBD2 TRBV29-1 CSVEPGGHEQFF TGCAGCGTTGAGCCGGGAGGTCATGAGCAGTTCTTC
few TRBJ2-1 - TRBV2 CASSRLISYNEQFF TGTGCCAGCTCCCGGTTGATTTCCTACAATGAGCAGTTCTTC
- TRBJ2-1 - TRBV5-8 CASIRDRSSYNEQFF TGTGCCAGCATCCGAGACAGGAGCTCCTACAATGAGCAGTTCTTC
once TRBJ2-1 TRBD2 TRBV5-1 CASSFLAESYNEQFF TGCGCCAGCAGCTTTCTAGCGGAATCCTACAATGAGCAGTTCTTC
- TRBJ1-4 - TRBV5-1 CASSLDGINEKLFF TGCGCCAGCAGCTTGGACGGAATAAATGAAAAACTGTTTTTT
few TRBJ2-2 - TRBV6-1 CASSELNNPNTGELFF TGTGCCAGCAGTGAACTTAACAACCCGAACACCGGGGAGCTGTTTTTT
- TRBJ1-3 - TRBV5-1 CASSLQTQVSGNTIYF TGCGCCAGCAGCCTACAAACACAGGTCTCTGGAAACACCATATATTTT
- TRBJ1-2 TRBD1 TRBV7-6 CASSSPGQDVAGYTF TGTGCCAGCAGCTCACCGGGACAGGATGTTGCTGGCTACACCTTC
few TRBJ1-1 TRBD1 TRBV29-1 CSVELTGSFTEAFF TGCAGCGTTGAATTGACAGGGAGCTTTACTGAAGCTTTCTTT
- TRBJ2-5 TRBD2 TRBV2 CASSELAGGETQYF TGTGCCAGCAGTGAATTGGCGGGAGGGGAGACCCAGTACTTC
- TRBJ2-4 TRBD2 TRBV19 CASSETSGLLAKNIQYF TGTGCCAGTAGTGAGACTAGCGGACTCTTAGCCAAAAACATTCAGTACTTC
- TRBJ2-1 - TRBV2 CASRRRDRYNEQFF TGTGCCAGCAGAAGGCGGGACAGATACAATGAGCAGTTCTTC
- TRBJ2-5 TRBD2 TRBV5-1 CASNYAGGRQETQYF TGCGCCAGCAATTATGCGGGAGGGCGCCAAGAGACCCAGTACTTC
- TRBJ2-7 - TRBV28 CASSFQSLSSYEQYF TGTGCCAGCAGTTTCCAGTCGTTGAGCTCCTACGAGCAGTACTTC
- TRBJ2-1 TRBD2 TRBV7-3 CASSLFSSLAGGRNEQFF TGTGCCAGCAGCTTATTCTCCTCACTAGCGGGAGGGAGAAATGAGCAGTTCTTC
- TRBJ1-2 - TRBV4-1 CASSQGRDKANYGYTF TGCGCCAGCAGCCAGGGCAGGGACAAAGCTAACTATGGCTACACCTTC
- TRBJ2-7 - TRBV4-1 CASSQETRHEQYF TGCGCCAGCAGCCAAGAGACTCGCCACGAGCAGTACTTC
- TRBJ2-3 TRBD2 TRBV15 CATSRGPGRTSLPSTDTQYF TGTGCCACCAGCAGAGGTCCGGGCCGGACTAGTCTTCCTAGCACAGATACGCAGTATTTT
- TRBJ2-3 - TRBV30 CAWSVKGADTQYF TGTGCCTGGAGTGTAAAGGGCGCAGATACGCAGTATTTT
- TRBJ2-7 - TRBV6-1 CASSMHSSQYF TGTGCCAGCAGTATGCACAGTAGCCAGTACTTC
- TRBJ2-1 - TRBV14 CASSQEGASEQFF TGTGCCAGCAGCCAAGAGGGGGCGAGTGAGCAGTTCTTC
- TRBJ1-5 TRBD1 TRBV6-1 CASGDRDFNQPQHF TGTGCCAGCGGGGACAGGGACTTCAATCAGCCCCAGCATTTT
- TRBJ2-7 - TRBV28 CASSLQTLPYEQYF TGTGCCAGCAGTTTGCAGACACTACCCTACGAGCAGTACTTC
- TRBJ1-1 - TRBV19 CASRTQVSNTEAFF TGTGCCAGTAGAACCCAGGTTTCAAACACTGAAGCTTTCTTT
many TRBJ2-2 - TRBV18 CASSPGDANTGELFF TGTGCCAGCTCACCAGGAGACGCGAACACCGGGGAGCTGTTTTTT
- TRBJ1-5 - TRBV29-1 CSASTGAGQPQHF TGCAGCGCTAGCACGGGTGCGGGTCAGCCCCAGCATTTT
- TRBJ1-2 TRBD1 TRBV4-1 CASSRTLIRIDRGYGYTF TGCGCCAGCAGCCGAACCCTTATTCGAATAGACAGGGGCTATGGCTACACCTTC
- TRBJ2-1 - TRBV19 CASKGSYNEQFF TGTGCCAGTAAGGGGAGTTACAATGAGCAGTTCTTC